This T cell receptor beta chain was found in a study of blood T cell repertoires in COVID-19. Libraries were prepared by immunoSEQ multiplex PCR; TCRdb keeps only in-frame clonotypes and omits some of them. The sample holds about 220,000 clones, around 84% seen once. This clone was picked up one time. The material sequenced was peripheral blood. This sequence was found in a woman aged 55 to 70 who had recovered from COVID-19.

Here the CDR3 DNA reads TGTGCCACCAGGAAAGCGGGGGGAAGAAATGAGCAGTTCTTC. Its translation is CATRKAGGRNEQFF. The gene calls are TRBV15 and TRBJ2-1; 9 nucleotides agree with TRBD2. Germline values: CDR1 LNHNV, CDR2 YYDKDF (reference sequence). With 6 bases clipped from V and 7 bases from J, the junction kept 7 bases outside the gene matches. The CDR3 spans 14 residues.